This TCR beta chain emerged from a study of T cell changes during pregnancy in multiple sclerosis. The protocol was immunoSEQ multiplex PCR, while the TCRdb copy is restricted to in-frame clones and leaves out a portion. The table has roughly 35,000 clones, 92% seen once. The specimen comprised CD4+ T cells from peripheral blood mononuclear cells, sampled in the third trimester of pregnancy. The clonotype comes from a female donor in good health, enrolled as a control in a pregnancy study.

This CDR3 is CASSQRQGTYEQYF. The CDR3, as DNA: TGTGCCAGCAGTCAGAGACAGGGAACCTACGAGCAGTACTTC. This chain connects TRBV6-6 to TRBJ2-7; 7 nucleotides line up with TRBD1. CDR1 MNHNY and CDR2 SVGAGI come from the germline V gene (reference sequence). This CDR3 has 14 residues. V was clipped by 5 bases and J by 2 bases; unmatched bases: 6.